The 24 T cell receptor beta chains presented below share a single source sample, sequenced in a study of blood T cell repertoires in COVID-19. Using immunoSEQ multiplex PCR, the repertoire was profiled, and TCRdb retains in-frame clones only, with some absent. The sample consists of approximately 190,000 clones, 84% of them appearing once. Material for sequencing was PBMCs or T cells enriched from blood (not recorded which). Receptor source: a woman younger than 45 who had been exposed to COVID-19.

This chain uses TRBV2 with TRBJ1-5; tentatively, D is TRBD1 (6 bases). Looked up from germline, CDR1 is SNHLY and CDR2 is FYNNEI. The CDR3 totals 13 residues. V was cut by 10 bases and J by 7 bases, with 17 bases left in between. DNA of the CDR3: TGTGCCACCAGACAGGATATTATCCAGCCCCAGCATTTT. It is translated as CATRQDIIQPQHF.

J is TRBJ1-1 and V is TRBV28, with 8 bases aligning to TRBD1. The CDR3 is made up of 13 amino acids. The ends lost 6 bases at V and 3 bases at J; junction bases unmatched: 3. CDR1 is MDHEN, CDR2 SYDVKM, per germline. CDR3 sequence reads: CASRQGADTEAFF. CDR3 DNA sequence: TGTGCCAGCAGGCAGGGGGCCGACACTGAAGCTTTCTTT.

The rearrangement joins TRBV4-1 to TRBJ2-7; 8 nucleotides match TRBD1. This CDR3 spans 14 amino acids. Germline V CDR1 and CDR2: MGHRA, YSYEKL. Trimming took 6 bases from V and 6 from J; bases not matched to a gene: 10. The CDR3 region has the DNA TGCGCCAGCAGGCCGGGACAGGCCACGACCGAGCAGTACTTC. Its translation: CASRPGQATTEQYF.

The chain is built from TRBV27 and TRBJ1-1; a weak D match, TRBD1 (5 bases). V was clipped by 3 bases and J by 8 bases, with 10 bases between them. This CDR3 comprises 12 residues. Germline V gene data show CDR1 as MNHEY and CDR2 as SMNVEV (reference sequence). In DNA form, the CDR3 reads TGTGCCAGCAGTTTCCCGCAGGGCGAAGCTTTCTTT. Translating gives CASSFPQGEAFF.

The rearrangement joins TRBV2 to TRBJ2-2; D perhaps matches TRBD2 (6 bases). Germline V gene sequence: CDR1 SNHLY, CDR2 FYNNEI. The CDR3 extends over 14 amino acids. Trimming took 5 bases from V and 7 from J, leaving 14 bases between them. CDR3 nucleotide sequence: TGTGCCAGCAGTACCCTTTCTAGCGTCGGGGAGCTGTTTTTT. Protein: CASSTLSSVGELFF.

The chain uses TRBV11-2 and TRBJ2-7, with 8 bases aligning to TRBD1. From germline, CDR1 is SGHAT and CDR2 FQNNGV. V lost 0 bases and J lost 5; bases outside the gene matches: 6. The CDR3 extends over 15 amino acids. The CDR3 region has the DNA TGTGCCAGCAGCTTAGATGCAGGGGGCGTCCACGAGCAGTACTTC. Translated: CASSLDAGGVHEQYF.

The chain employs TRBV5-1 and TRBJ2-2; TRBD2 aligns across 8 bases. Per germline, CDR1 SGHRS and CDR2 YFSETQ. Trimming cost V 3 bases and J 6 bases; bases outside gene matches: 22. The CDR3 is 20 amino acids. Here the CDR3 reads CASSWKVAGDGSGDPGELFF. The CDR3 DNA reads TGCGCCAGCAGCTGGAAGGTCGCAGGGGACGGTAGCGGGGATCCCGGGGAGCTGTTTTTT.

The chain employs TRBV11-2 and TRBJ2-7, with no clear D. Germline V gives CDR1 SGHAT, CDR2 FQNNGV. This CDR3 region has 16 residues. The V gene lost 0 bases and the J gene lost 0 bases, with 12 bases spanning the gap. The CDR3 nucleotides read TGTGCCAGCAGCTTAGATGGCCCGTGGAGCTCCTACGAGCAGTACTTC. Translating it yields CASSLDGPWSSYEQYF.

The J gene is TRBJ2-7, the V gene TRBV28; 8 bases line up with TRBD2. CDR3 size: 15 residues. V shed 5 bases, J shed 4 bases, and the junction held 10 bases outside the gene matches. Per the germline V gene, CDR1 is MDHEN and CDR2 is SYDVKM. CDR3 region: CASSGPAGGEYEQYF. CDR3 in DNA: TGTGCCAGCAGTGGGCCGGCGGGGGGAGAGTACGAGCAGTACTTC.

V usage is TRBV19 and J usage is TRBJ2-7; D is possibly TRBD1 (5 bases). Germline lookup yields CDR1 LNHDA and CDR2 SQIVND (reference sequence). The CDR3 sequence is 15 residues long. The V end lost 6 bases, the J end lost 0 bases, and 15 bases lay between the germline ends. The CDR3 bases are TGTGCCAGTAGGGCCGGGCAGGGAAGCTCCTACGAGCAGTACTTC. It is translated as CASRAGQGSSYEQYF.

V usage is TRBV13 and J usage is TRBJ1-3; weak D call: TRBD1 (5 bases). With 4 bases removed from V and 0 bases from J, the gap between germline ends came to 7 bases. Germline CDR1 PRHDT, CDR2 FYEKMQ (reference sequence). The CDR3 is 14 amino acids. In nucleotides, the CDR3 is TGTGCCAGCAGCTCCGGGGGCTCTGGAAACACCATATATTTT. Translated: CASSSGGSGNTIYF.

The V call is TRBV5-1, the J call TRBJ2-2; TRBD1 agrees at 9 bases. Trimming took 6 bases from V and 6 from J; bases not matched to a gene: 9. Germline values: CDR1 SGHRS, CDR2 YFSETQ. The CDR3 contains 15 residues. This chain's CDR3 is CASNTGTGIAGELFF. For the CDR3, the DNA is TGCGCCAGCAATACCGGGACAGGGATCGCCGGGGAGCTGTTTTTT.

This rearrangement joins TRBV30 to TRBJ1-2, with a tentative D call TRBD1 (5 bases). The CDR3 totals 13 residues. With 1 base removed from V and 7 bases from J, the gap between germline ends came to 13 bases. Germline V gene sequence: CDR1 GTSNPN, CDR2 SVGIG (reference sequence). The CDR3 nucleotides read TGTGCCTGGAGTGAATCTGAAAGGGGTGGCTACACCTTC. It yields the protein CAWSESERGGYTF.

Here the CDR3 DNA reads TGCGCCAGCAGCCAAGATCTCCTAGCGGGGGGACTAGCCAAAAACATTCAGTACTTC. It specifies CASSQDLLAGGLAKNIQYF. This sequence joins TRBV4-1 and TRBJ2-4, with 11 bases that match TRBD2. V was pared by 0 bases and J by 0 bases, with 7 bases of the junction left unmatched. CDR1 MGHRA and CDR2 YSYEKL come from the germline V gene. The CDR3 has 19 amino acids.

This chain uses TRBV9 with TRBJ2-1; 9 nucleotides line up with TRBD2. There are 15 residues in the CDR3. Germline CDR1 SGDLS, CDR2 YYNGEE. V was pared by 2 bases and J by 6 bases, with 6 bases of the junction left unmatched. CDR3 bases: TGTGCCAGCAGCGTGGCGGGGGGGCCTTTCAATGAGCAGTTCTTC. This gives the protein CASSVAGGPFNEQFF.

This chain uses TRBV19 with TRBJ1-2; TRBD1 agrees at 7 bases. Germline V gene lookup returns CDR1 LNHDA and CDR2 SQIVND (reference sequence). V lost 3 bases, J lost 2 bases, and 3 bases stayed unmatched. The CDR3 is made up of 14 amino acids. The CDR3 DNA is TGTGCCAGTAGTATGTCGGGACAGAACTATGGCTACACCTTC. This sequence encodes CASSMSGQNYGYTF.

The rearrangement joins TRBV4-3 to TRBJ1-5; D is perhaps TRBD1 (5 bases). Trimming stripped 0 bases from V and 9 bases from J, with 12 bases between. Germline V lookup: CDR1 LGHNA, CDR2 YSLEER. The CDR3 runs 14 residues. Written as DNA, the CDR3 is TGCGCCAGCAGCCAAGATCGGGGGGACCTGCCCCAGCATTTT. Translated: CASSQDRGDLPQHF.

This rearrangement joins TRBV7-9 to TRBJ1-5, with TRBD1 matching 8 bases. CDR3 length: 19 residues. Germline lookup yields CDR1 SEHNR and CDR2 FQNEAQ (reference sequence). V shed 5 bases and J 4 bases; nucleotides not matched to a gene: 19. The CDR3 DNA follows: TGTGCCAGCAGCCCGCGCCGCTCACAGGGGGAGATGTCTAATCAGCCCCAGCATTTT. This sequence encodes CASSPRRSQGEMSNQPQHF. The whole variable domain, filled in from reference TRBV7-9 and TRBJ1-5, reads DTGVSQNPRHKITKRGQNVTFRCDPISEHNRLYWYRQTLGQGPEFLTYFQNEAQLEKSRLLSDRFSAERPKGSFSTLEIQRTEQGDSAMYLCASSPRRSQGEMSNQPQHFGDGTRLSIL.

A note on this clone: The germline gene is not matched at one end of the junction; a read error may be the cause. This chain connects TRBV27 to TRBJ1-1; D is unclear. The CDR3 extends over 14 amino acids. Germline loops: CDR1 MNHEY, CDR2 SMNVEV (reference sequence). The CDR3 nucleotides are TGTGCCAGCAGCTTATACAGCATGAACACTGAAGCTTTCTTT. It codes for CASSLYSMNTEAFF.

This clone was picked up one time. Written as DNA, the CDR3 is TGTGCCAGCAGCACTAGCGGGATTACAGATACGCAGTATTTT. This encodes CASSTSGITDTQYF. The genes are TRBV11-2 and TRBJ2-3, with 10 nucleotides matching TRBD2. The CDR3 has 14 residues. In germline, CDR1 is SGHAT, CDR2 FQNNGV. V lost 5 bases to trimming and J lost 3 bases; unmatched junction nucleotides: 2. The entire variable domain, with the rest obtained from reference TRBV11-2 and TRBJ2-3, is as follows: EAGVAQSPRYKIIEKRQSVAFWCNPISGHATLYWYQQILGQGPKLLIQFQNNGVVDDSQLPKDRFSAERLKGVDSTLKIQPAKLEDSAVYLCASSTSGITDTQYFGPGTRLTVL.

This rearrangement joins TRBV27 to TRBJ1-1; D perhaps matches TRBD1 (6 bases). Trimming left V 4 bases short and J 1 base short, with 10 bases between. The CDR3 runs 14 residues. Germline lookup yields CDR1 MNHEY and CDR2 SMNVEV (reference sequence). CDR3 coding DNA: TGTGCCAGCAGTTCAGGGACACCGAACACTGAAGCTTTCTTT. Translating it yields CASSSGTPNTEAFF.

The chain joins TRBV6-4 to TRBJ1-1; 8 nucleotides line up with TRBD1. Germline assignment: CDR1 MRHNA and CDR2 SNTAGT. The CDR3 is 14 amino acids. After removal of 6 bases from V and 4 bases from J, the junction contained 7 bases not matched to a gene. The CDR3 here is CASSPGGAFTEAFF. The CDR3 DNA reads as TGTGCCAGCAGCCCAGGGGGCGCGTTCACTGAAGCTTTCTTT.

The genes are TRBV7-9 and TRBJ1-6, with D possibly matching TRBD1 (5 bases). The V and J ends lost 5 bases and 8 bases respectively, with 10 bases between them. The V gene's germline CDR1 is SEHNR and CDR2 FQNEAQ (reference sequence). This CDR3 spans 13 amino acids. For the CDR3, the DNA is TGTGCCAGCAGCCCCTCCAGGGATTCACCCCTCCACTTT. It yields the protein CASSPSRDSPLHF.

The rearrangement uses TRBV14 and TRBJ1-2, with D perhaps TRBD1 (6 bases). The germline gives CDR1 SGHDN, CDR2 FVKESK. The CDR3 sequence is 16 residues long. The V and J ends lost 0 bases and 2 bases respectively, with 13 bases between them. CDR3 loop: CASSQDRARGNYGYTF. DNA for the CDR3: TGTGCCAGCAGCCAAGATAGGGCCAGGGGAAACTATGGCTACACCTTC. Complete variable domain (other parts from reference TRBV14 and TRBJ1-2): EAGVTQFPSHSVIEKGQTVTLRCDPISGHDNLYWYRRVMGKEIKFLLHFVKESKQDESGMPNNRFLAERTGGTYSTLKVQPAELEDSGVYFCASSQDRARGNYGYTFGSGTRLTVV.